This TCR beta chain was documented in a study of Ad26.COV2.S vaccination and SARS-CoV-2 variants. For the study at large: Donor joined the COV1001 Ad26.COV2.S trial arm.

Using immunoSEQ multiplex PCR, the repertoire was profiled, and TCRdb retains in-frame clones only, with some absent. The sample includes 440,000 or so clones, 90% of them seen just once. Noted treatment: some 20 received Ad26.COV2.S at low or high dose, single or two shots; several received placebo; per-sample allocation not given. Day 63 following the first vaccine or placebo injection was when the samples were taken. The TCR originated in a person aged 18-65 years who received the Ad26.COV2.S COVID-19 vaccine or a placebo. The starting material was peripheral blood, obtained in a trial of Ad26.COV2.S vaccine versus placebo.

In DNA, the CDR3 is TGTGCCAGCAGCGTTGCAGGGTTCGATGAGCAGTTCTTC. Translated, it gives CASSVAGFDEQFF. J is TRBJ2-1 and V is TRBV9; a weak D match, TRBD1 (5 bases). The CDR3 is 13 amino acids. CDR1 is SGDLS and CDR2 is YYNGEE in the germline V gene. The germline V and J ends were trimmed by 2 bases and 8 bases, with 11 bases remaining between them.